This paragraph covers one TCR beta chain sequence. The antigen is undetermined. The entry originates in a study of cytomegalovirus exposure and HLA in healthy donors. Overall study context: Inside one of the first data releases sat around 86 million unique TCRs taken from HLA-typed donors.

Germline assignment: CDR1 SGHRS and CDR2 YFSETQ. Trimming shortened V by 2 bases and J by 0 bases, and 8 bases separated the two germline ends. The length of the CDR3 is 14 residues. Amplification used 60 Vbeta primers and 13 Jbeta primers. Using immunoSEQ multiplex PCR, the repertoire was profiled, and TCRdb retains in-frame clones only, with some absent. The sample shows 180,000 or so clones, roughly 70% of them seen only once. Study-level results: HLA-A and HLA-B allele assignments for most subjects were reportedly predicted accurately using TCR beta sequences. Investigators reported around 150 TCR beta chains as tied to cytomegalovirus.

The sequence derives from a male donor in good health and CMV-seronegative. The V gene is TRBV5-1, the J gene TRBJ1-1; D gene uncertain. Sequencing was done on a sample of PBMCs. The CDR3 region has the DNA TGCGCCAGCAGCTTCCGAAACATGAACACTGAAGCTTTCTTT. Translated: CASSFRNMNTEAFF.